The 20 T cell receptor beta chains given below trace back to one sample, sequenced in a study of blood T cell repertoires in COVID-19. Sequencing used immunoSEQ multiplex PCR; TCRdb keeps in-frame clones, though not all of them. The data contain more than 80,000 clones, 88% of them singletons. Sequencing was done on a sample of peripheral blood. The receptors were sampled from a man of 80 years or more with acute or convalescent COVID-19.

This chain connects TRBV5-1 to TRBJ2-3; 8 bases line up with TRBD1. This CDR3 has 15 residues. Germline V CDR1 and CDR2: SGHRS, YFSETQ. V shed 0 bases, J shed 5 bases, and the junction held 5 bases outside the gene matches. The chain's CDR3 is CASSLGQGAVDTQYF. CDR3 coding DNA: TGCGCCAGCAGCTTGGGTCAGGGGGCTGTAGATACGCAGTATTTT.

This clone was counted between two and nine times. The chain combines TRBV15 with TRBJ1-5; the D gene is possibly TRBD1 (5 bases). The CDR3 consists of 15 residues. Germline CDR1 reads LNHNV; CDR2 reads YYDKDF (reference sequence). V was trimmed by 0 bases and J by 7 bases, leaving 13 bases between them. As DNA, the CDR3 is TGTGCCACCAGCAGAGAAGGGGAATTAGGGCAGCCCCAGCATTTT. Protein: CATSREGELGQPQHF.

The chain is built from TRBV5-1 and TRBJ1-2; D is undetermined. With 0 bases removed from V and 2 bases from J, the gap between germline ends came to 11 bases. This CDR3 contains 15 residues. The germline CDR1 and CDR2 sequences are SGHRS and YFSETQ. CDR3 DNA: TGCGCCAGCAGCTTGGAACAGCAAAAGAACTATGGCTACACCTTC. Its protein product is CASSLEQQKNYGYTF.

This chain links TRBV6-2 or TRBV6-3 with TRBJ2-3; 9 bases align to TRBD1. Germline loops: CDR1 MNHEY, CDR2 SVGEGT. The CDR3 loop spans 15 amino acids. J gave up 3 bases and V 4 bases, and 5 bases lay outside the gene matches. The CDR3 sequence is CASSLGQGRTDTQYF. DNA of the CDR3: TGTGCCAGCAGTTTGGGACAGGGAAGGACAGATACGCAGTATTTT.

The chain employs TRBV5-1 and TRBJ2-5; tentative D call: TRBD2 (5 bases). There are 15 residues in the CDR3. Germline-derived CDR1 and CDR2 are SGHRS and YFSETQ. V dropped 2 bases and J dropped 5 bases, with 16 bases sitting between them. The CDR3 bases are TGCGCCAGCAGCTTAGTAGCGAAGTGGGTGGAGACCCAGTACTTC. Residues: CASSLVAKWVETQYF.

CDR3 sequence reads: CALGQGAGYSNQPQHF. The CDR3 DNA reads TGTGCCCTTGGACAGGGGGCTGGCTATAGCAATCAGCCCCAGCATTTT. This sequence joins TRBV30 and TRBJ1-5, with TRBD1 matching over 11 bases. The CDR3 extends over 16 amino acids. V shed 8 bases, J shed 0 bases, and the junction held 9 bases outside the gene matches. Looked up from germline, CDR1 is GTSNPN and CDR2 is SVGIG (reference sequence).

The chain has TRBV2 and TRBJ2-5; 9 nucleotides agree with TRBD2. The germline V gene has CDR1 SNHLY and CDR2 FYNNEI. Trimming took 5 bases from V and 1 from J; bases not matched to a gene: 2. The CDR3 covers 14 residues. The CDR3 DNA reads TGTGCCAGCAGTAAGACTAGCGGCCAAGAGACCCAGTACTTC. Protein: CASSKTSGQETQYF.

The chain has TRBV7-2 and TRBJ2-5; 12 nucleotides agree with TRBD2. The V and J ends lost 4 bases and 1 base, in that order; junction bases with no gene match: 1. The CDR3 loop spans 15 amino acids. Germline V gives CDR1 SGHTA, CDR2 FQGNSA. CDR3 in amino acids: CASSWTSGTQETQYF. The CDR3, as DNA: TGTGCCAGCAGCTGGACTAGCGGGACCCAAGAGACCCAGTACTTC.

CDR3 bases: TGTGCCAGCAGCCCGGGACTAGCGGGAGGCACCGGGGAGCTGTTTTTT. It codes for CASSPGLAGGTGELFF. This sequence joins TRBV11-2 and TRBJ2-2, with 15 bases fitting TRBD2. V lost 5 bases and J lost 4; bases outside the gene matches: 2. The CDR3 is made up of 16 amino acids. Germline V CDR1 and CDR2: SGHAT, FQNNGV.

The chain joins TRBV11-3 to TRBJ2-7; 8 bases map to TRBD2. Trimming at V came to 5 bases and at J to 2 bases, leaving 8 bases not matched to a gene. Germline-derived CDR1 and CDR2 are SGHNT and YENEEA. The CDR3 sequence is 15 residues long. The CDR3, as DNA: TGTGCCAGCAGCCTCCGGGAGGGGCCTACCTACGAGCAGTACTTC. Amino acids: CASSLREGPTYEQYF.

The J gene is TRBJ2-1, the V gene TRBV6-1, with TRBD2 matching over 7 bases. Germline values: CDR1 MNHNS, CDR2 SASEGT. The CDR3 covers 16 residues. The V and J ends lost 4 bases and 5 bases, in that order; junction bases with no gene match: 11. The CDR3 region has the DNA TGTGCCAGCAGTGTTGCTAGCACGGGAGGCAACAATGAGCAGTTCTTC. Protein sequence: CASSVASTGGNNEQFF.

The chain recombines TRBV19 with TRBJ1-6; maybe TRBD1 (6 bases). Germline V CDR1 and CDR2: LNHDA, SQIVND (reference sequence). V was cut by 5 bases and J by 8 bases, with 16 bases left in between. The CDR3 is made up of 15 amino acids. The CDR3, as DNA: TGTGCCAGTAGTCTTATACAGGGAGAGTATTCACCCCTCCACTTT. The encoded protein is CASSLIQGEYSPLHF.

The chain carries TRBV5-1 and TRBJ2-1; perhaps TRBD1 as D (6 bases). The CDR3 is 15 amino acids. Germline-derived CDR1 and CDR2 are SGHRS and YFSETQ. Trimming pared 0 bases from V and 5 bases from J, leaving 12 bases between. The CDR3 bases are TGCGCCAGCAGCTTGGGGGGGACAAAAAACAATGAGCAGTTCTTC. This sequence encodes CASSLGGTKNNEQFF.

V is TRBV11-3 and J is TRBJ1-1; TRBD1 might be the D (5 bases). Germline CDR1 is SGHNT and CDR2 is YENEEA. Between the trimmed V and J ends, which lost 6 bases and 0 bases, there was a span of 17 bases. The CDR3 has 16 amino acids. The CDR3 sequence is CASRNTKEGMNTEAFF. CDR3 nucleotides: TGTGCCAGCAGAAACACCAAGGAGGGGATGAACACTGAAGCTTTCTTT. Full variable domain (missing parts from reference TRBV11-3 and TRBJ1-1): EAGVVQSPRYKIIEKKQPVAFWCNPISGHNTLYWYLQNLGQGPELLIRYENEEAVDDSQLPKDRFSAERLKGVDSTLKIQPAELGDSAVYLCASRNTKEGMNTEAFFGQGTRLTVV.

About this clone itself: Within the sample, other DNA sequences also encode this same CDR3. V and J are TRBV6-5 and TRBJ1-1; no firm D call. Germline values: CDR1 MNHEY, CDR2 SVGAGI. V dropped 0 bases and J dropped 4 bases, with 6 bases sitting between them. This CDR3 has 13 residues. The CDR3 bases are TGTGCCAGCAGTTACTCACGGGGCACTGAAGCTTTCTTT. Its translation: CASSYSRGTEAFF.

V gene TRBV5-1 combines with J gene TRBJ1-6; D possibly corresponds to TRBD1 (5 bases). Trimming shortened V by 0 bases and J by 7 bases, and 14 bases separated the two germline ends. The CDR3 has 16 amino acids. Germline V gene sequence: CDR1 SGHRS, CDR2 YFSETQ. CDR3 residues: CASSLAGGRGNSPLHF. CDR3 bases: TGCGCCAGCAGCTTGGCCGGGGGACGTGGAAATTCACCCCTCCACTTT.

The chain joins TRBV7-9 to TRBJ2-3; a possible D gene is TRBD1 (5 bases). The CDR3 runs to 14 residues. Trimming stripped 5 bases from V and 6 bases from J, with 15 bases between. Germline V gives CDR1 SEHNR, CDR2 FQNEAQ (reference sequence). CDR3 residues: CASSIQEGMDTQYF. Written as DNA, the CDR3 is TGTGCCAGCAGCATACAGGAAGGGATGGATACGCAGTATTTT.

The chain couples TRBV4-3 to TRBJ1-5; 7 bases map to TRBD1. The CDR3 sequence is 13 residues long. The germline CDR1 and CDR2 sequences are LGHNA and YSLEER. J gave up 5 bases and V 6 bases, and 4 bases lay outside the gene matches. The chain's CDR3 is CASSRTGDQPQHF. Written as DNA, the CDR3 is TGCGCCAGCAGTCGGACAGGAGATCAGCCCCAGCATTTT.

V and J are TRBV5-1 and TRBJ2-3; D ambiguous. The CDR3 is 13 residues long. The V end was cut by 0 bases, the J end by 8 bases, with 10 bases between. Germline CDR1 is SGHRS and CDR2 is YFSETQ. CDR3 DNA: TGCGCCAGCAGCTTGGACGGCCTAGGTACGCAGTATTTT. Protein sequence: CASSLDGLGTQYF.

The V call is TRBV7-2, the J call TRBJ1-2; no clear D. The CDR3 length is 13 residues. Germline CDR1 is SGHTA and CDR2 is FQGNSA. Trimming shortened V by 1 base and J by 5 bases, and 8 bases separated the two germline ends. CDR3 DNA sequence: TGTGCCAGCAGCTTAGGGACTGAATATGGCTACACCTTC. Its protein is CASSLGTEYGYTF.